This entry lists 3 T cell receptor beta chains sequenced from one sample in a study of T cell clonality in common variable immunodeficiency. Their specific antigens are unknown. The assay was immunoSEQ multiplex PCR, and TCRdb's table has in-frame clones only and misses some. The sample includes 15,000 to 20,000 clones, none of them occurring once. Study observations and caveats: Fewer deletions and N-nucleotide insertions were reportedly seen in common variable immunodeficiency TCR beta sequences.

The sample taken for sequencing was peripheral blood mononuclear cells. These receptors were obtained from a human donor with common variable immunodeficiency.

This clone has just a few counts. The read stops 3 residues short of the end of the CDR3; the missing end is completed from the germline J gene. The V gene is TRBV2, the J gene TRBJ1-5; 10 nucleotides match TRBD1. From germline, CDR1 is SNHLY and CDR2 FYNNEI. After removal of 8 bases from V and 6 bases from J, the junction contained 7 bases not matched to a gene. There are 14 residues in the CDR3. CDR3: CASRDRGMGQPQHF. The covered CDR3 bases are TGTGCCAGCCGGGACAGGGGAATGGGTCAGCCC.

This clone was recorded a few times. With the read ending 3 residues before the CDR3 end, the germline J gene is used to fill in that end. J is TRBJ2-2 and V is TRBV2; 15 positions match TRBD2. The trim removed 1 base at V and 5 bases at J, leaving 5 bases unmatched. Germline lookup yields CDR1 SNHLY and CDR2 FYNNEI. The CDR3 spans 18 residues. This CDR3 is CASSEEGLAGGWTGELFF. The sequenced CDR3 bases are TGTGCCAGCAGTGAAGAGGGACTAGCGGGGGGATGGACCGGGGAG.

This clone has ten or more counts. The read gets to within 3 residues of the CDR3 end, and the germline J gene fills in the rest. The chain carries TRBV20-1 and TRBJ1-2; TRBD1 matches 7 bases. This CDR3 region has 15 residues. V shed 2 bases, J shed 4 bases, and the junction held 10 bases outside the gene matches. CDR1 DFQATT and CDR2 SNEGSKA come from the germline V gene (reference sequence). The CDR3 sequence: CSARLTGFPSYGYTF. Partial CDR3 DNA: TGCAGTGCTAGATTGACAGGGTTTCCTTCCTATGGC.